A single T cell receptor (beta chain) is shown here with its context. Its antigen remains unknown. This sample stems from a study of cytomegalovirus exposure and HLA in healthy donors. General study points: Reports indicate that TCR beta sequences accurately predicted the HLA-A and HLA-B alleles of most subjects. Presence/absence analyses supposed approximately even sequencing depth among donors.

PCR involved 60 Vbeta and 13 Jbeta primers. Using immunoSEQ multiplex PCR, the repertoire was profiled, and TCRdb retains in-frame clones only, with some absent. This table holds over 150,000 clones, 68% found once. This CDR3 is 13 amino acids long. CDR1 MNHEY and CDR2 SVGAGI come from the germline V gene. The trim removed 6 bases at V and 7 bases at J, leaving 5 bases unmatched. Sequencing was carried out using PBMCs. V and J are TRBV6-5 and TRBJ2-7; TRBD1 agrees at 11 bases. The origin of this receptor is a woman between 40 and 55 years old in good health and CMV-seropositive. DNA for the CDR3: TGTGCCAGCAGAGGACAGGGGGCAGGGGAGCAGTACTTC. This encodes CASRGQGAGEQYF.